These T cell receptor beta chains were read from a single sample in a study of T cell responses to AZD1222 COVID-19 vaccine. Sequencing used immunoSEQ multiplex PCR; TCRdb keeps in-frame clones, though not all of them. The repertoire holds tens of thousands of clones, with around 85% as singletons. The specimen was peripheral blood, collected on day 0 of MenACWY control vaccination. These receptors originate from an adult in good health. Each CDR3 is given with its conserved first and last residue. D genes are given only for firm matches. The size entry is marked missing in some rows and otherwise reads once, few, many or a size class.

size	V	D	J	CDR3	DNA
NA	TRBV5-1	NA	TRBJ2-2	CASSPARAYTGELFF	TGCGCCAGCAGCCCCGCTAGGGCTTACACCGGGGAGCTGTTTTTT
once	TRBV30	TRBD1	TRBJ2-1	CAWGQGSTSYNEQFF	TGTGCCTGGGGACAGGGGTCAACCTCCTACAATGAGCAGTTCTTC
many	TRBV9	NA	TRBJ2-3	CASSVFRGDTQYF	TGTGCCAGCAGCGTATTCCGCGGAGATACGCAGTATTTT
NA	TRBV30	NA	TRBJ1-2	CAWSPFGGPYYGYTF	TGTGCCTGGAGTCCCTTCGGCGGACCCTACTATGGCTACACCTTC
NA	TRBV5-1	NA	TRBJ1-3	CASSLGGGAGNTIYF	TGCGCCAGCAGCTTGGGCGGGGGCGCTGGAAACACCATATATTTT
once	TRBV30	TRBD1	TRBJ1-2	CAWSLTTGDYTF	TGTGCCTGGAGTCTTACTACAGGGGATTACACCTTC
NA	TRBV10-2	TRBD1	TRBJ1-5	CASRDRGDQPQHF	TGCGCCAGCAGGGACAGGGGGGATCAGCCCCAGCATTTT
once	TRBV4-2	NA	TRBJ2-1	CASSPISKGNEQFF	TGTGCCAGCAGCCCTATTAGCAAAGGGAATGAGCAGTTCTTC
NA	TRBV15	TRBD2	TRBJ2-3	CATSRSTQAGATDTQYF	TGTGCCACCAGCAGATCCACCCAGGCGGGAGCCACAGATACGCAGTATTTT
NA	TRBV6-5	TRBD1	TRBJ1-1	CASSRTGFDEAFF	TGTGCCAGCAGCCGGACAGGGTTTGATGAAGCTTTCTTT
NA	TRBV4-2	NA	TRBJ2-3	CASSQEGGLSTDTQYF	TGTGCCAGCAGCCAAGAGGGGGGACTCAGCACAGATACGCAGTATTTT
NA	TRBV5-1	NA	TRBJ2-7	CASSIGRDYEQYF	TGCGCCAGCAGCATCGGACGGGATTACGAGCAGTACTTC
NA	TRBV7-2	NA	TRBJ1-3	CASSRPGLYGNTIYF	TGTGCCAGCAGCCGGCCGGGACTTTATGGAAACACCATATATTTT